The rows below give T cell receptor beta chains drawn from one sample of a study of OX40 agonist ivuxolimab in advanced cancers. Repertoires were generated with immunoSEQ multiplex PCR, while TCRdb's copy carries only in-frame clones and drops some. The sample yields about 97,000 clones, less than 90% seen once. The material sequenced was CD4+ or CD8+ T cells sorted from blood, taken in a trial of the OX40 agonist ivuxolimab. Receptors were obtained from an adult with an advanced solid tumor such as melanoma, head and neck, liver or kidney cancer. The CDR3 runs from the conserved cysteine through the conserved F or W. The D gene is left open where the match is weak. The listing skips clone size in some rows; elsewhere it reads once, few, many or a size class.

V gene	D gene	J gene	clone size	CDR3 length	CDR3 DNA	CDR3 protein
TRBV6-5	-	TRBJ1-1	once	14	TGTGCCAGCAGTCCCCAGACAGGTTACCCTGAAGCTTTCTTT	CASSPQTGYPEAFF
TRBV5-6	-	TRBJ2-7	-	12	TGTGCCAGCAGCTTGGTATCCTACGAGCAGTACTTC	CASSLVSYEQYF
TRBV7-6	TRBD1	TRBJ1-3	-	16	TGTGCCAGCAGCGGCCAGACAGGGATCTCTGGAAACACCATATATTTT	CASSGQTGISGNTIYF
TRBV5-1	TRBD1	TRBJ2-2	-	14	TGCGCCAGCAGCCTACAGGGGCAGACCGGGGAGCTGTTTTTT	CASSLQGQTGELFF
TRBV18	-	TRBJ1-1	-	13	TGTGCCGCAGGACGTATGAAGAACACTGAAGCTTTCTTT	CAAGRMKNTEAFF
TRBV18	-	TRBJ1-4	-	17	TGTGCCAGCTCACCGGACAGTTCCAGATCAACTAATGAAAAACTGTTTTTT	CASSPDSSRSTNEKLFF
TRBV18	-	TRBJ2-6	-	13	TGTGCCAGCTCACCGGAGAAGGCCAACGTCCTGACTTTC	CASSPEKANVLTF
TRBV4-1	-	TRBJ2-7	-	13	TGCGCCAGCAGCCAAGAGGGGTTCTACGAGCAGTACTTC	CASSQEGFYEQYF
TRBV25-1	-	TRBJ1-2	medium-sized	13	TGTGCCAGCAGTGATGCGGCAGGGTCTCTCTACACCTTC	CASSDAAGSLYTF
TRBV7-3	-	TRBJ2-5	-	12	TGTGCCAGCAGCTTAAGCGGGGAGACCCAGTACTTC	CASSLSGETQYF
TRBV4-1	-	TRBJ2-7	-	15	TGCGCCAGCAGCCAAGTTGATGACAGAACCTACGAGCAGTACTTC	CASSQVDDRTYEQYF
TRBV7-9	-	TRBJ1-2	-	13	TGTGCCAGCAGCTCGGGGGGTTTGGGTGGCTACACCTTC	CASSSGGLGGYTF
TRBV5-6	TRBD2	TRBJ2-7	-	16	TGTGCCAGCAGCCTGGAGAGGTATAGCGGGAGCTACGAGCAGTACTTC	CASSLERYSGSYEQYF
TRBV2	-	TRBJ2-5	-	15	TGTGCCAGCAGTGATGTCAGAAGGTACCAAGAGACCCAGTACTTC	CASSDVRRYQETQYF
TRBV5-1	TRBD2	TRBJ2-1	-	15	TGCGCCAGCAGCATCTCGGGGGGGCGGTACAATGAGCAGTTCTTC	CASSISGGRYNEQFF
TRBV30	-	TRBJ2-7	few	13	TGTGCCTGGAGTGTCGCCCCTGGGTACGAGCAGTACTTC	CAWSVAPGYEQYF
TRBV19	-	TRBJ2-3	-	14	TGTGCCAGTAGTATAGATCGGGGCGCAGATACGCAGTATTTT	CASSIDRGADTQYF
TRBV7-9	TRBD1	TRBJ1-3	-	17	TGTGCCAGCAGCTTAGAGGCCCTCACAGGGGTAAAAAACACCATATATTTT	CASSLEALTGVKNTIYF
TRBV29-1	TRBD1	TRBJ1-5	few	13	TGCAGCGTGGCAGGGGGCTGGAATCAGCCCCAGCATTTT	CSVAGGWNQPQHF
TRBV7-2	-	TRBJ2-1	-	14	TGTGCCAGCAGCTTACTAGCGATGAACAATGAGCAGTTCTTC	CASSLLAMNNEQFF
TRBV4-2	-	TRBJ1-1	-	13	TGTGCCAGCAGCCCCAGGGGACGGACTGAAGCTTTCTTT	CASSPRGRTEAFF
TRBV7-3	-	TRBJ1-2	-	14	TGTGCCAGCAGCTACGGACCCCAGGGTTATGGCTACACCTTC	CASSYGPQGYGYTF
TRBV4-3	-	TRBJ1-2	-	13	TGCGCCAGCAGCCAAGGAGAGGGGTATGGCTACACCTTC	CASSQGEGYGYTF
TRBV7-2	TRBD1	TRBJ2-5	-	14	TGTGCCAGCAGCCCAGGGGGCGGACAAGAGACCCAGTACTTC	CASSPGGGQETQYF
TRBV19	-	TRBJ2-5	-	15	TGTGCCAGTAGTGGAGGGGGGACCACCCAAGAGACCCAGTACTTC	CASSGGGTTQETQYF
TRBV5-1	TRBD1	TRBJ1-2	-	14	TGCGCCAGCAGCTTGGGCCTGACAGGGGACGGCTACACCTTC	CASSLGLTGDGYTF
TRBV18	-	TRBJ2-6	-	15	TGTGCCAGCTCACGAACCGCAACTGGGGCCAACGTCCTGACTTTC	CASSRTATGANVLTF
TRBV6-5	-	TRBJ1-2	-	14	TGTGCCAGCAGTTTCCGGGACACGGTCTATGGCTACACCTTC	CASSFRDTVYGYTF
TRBV5-1	-	TRBJ2-7	once	13	TGCGCCAGCACCACAATGAGGGGCTACGAGCAGTACTTC	CASTTMRGYEQYF
TRBV5-1	TRBD2	TRBJ2-7	-	14	TGCGCCAGCAGCGATTCTAGCGGGGGCTACGAGCAGTACTTC	CASSDSSGGYEQYF
TRBV19	-	TRBJ1-6	-	13	TGTGCCAGTAGTTGGGGACCGGACTCACCCCTCCACTTT	CASSWGPDSPLHF
TRBV18	TRBD2	TRBJ2-5	-	18	TGTGCCAGCTCGCCTTGGACTAGCGGGACTTCAATTCAAGAGACCCAGTACTTC	CASSPWTSGTSIQETQYF
TRBV7-9	-	TRBJ2-3	once	11	TGTGCCAGCAGCCCCCGAAATACGCAGTATTTT	CASSPRNTQYF
TRBV7-2	-	TRBJ2-1	-	14	TGTGCCAGCAGCCCCCCCGGGACCTACAATGAGCAGTTCTTC	CASSPPGTYNEQFF
TRBV2	TRBD2	TRBJ2-3	-	15	TGTGCCAGCAGTGAAAGCGGGAGGATAACAGATACGCAGTATTTT	CASSESGRITDTQYF
TRBV6-1	-	TRBJ1-5	-	14	TGTGCCAGCAGTGAACTGGGGTGGAATCAGCCCCAGCATTTT	CASSELGWNQPQHF
TRBV28	-	TRBJ2-2	once	12	TGTGCCAGCAGTTCCGACCGGGGGGAGCTGTTTTTT	CASSSDRGELFF
TRBV18	TRBD2	TRBJ2-3	-	16	TGTGCCAGCTCACCGGCGGGAGTTGGAGGCACAGATACGCAGTATTTT	CASSPAGVGGTDTQYF
TRBV30	TRBD1	TRBJ1-2	-	14	TGTGCCTGGAGTATAAGGGGGCAGGGGTATGGCTACACCTTC	CAWSIRGQGYGYTF
TRBV6-6	-	TRBJ1-4	-	15	TGTGCCAGCAGTAACTGGGGAGCAACTAATGAAAAACTGTTTTTT	CASSNWGATNEKLFF
TRBV18	TRBD1	TRBJ2-3	-	14	TGTGCCAGCTCACAGTGGACAGGGGAGGATACGCAGTATTTT	CASSQWTGEDTQYF
TRBV15	-	TRBJ2-7	-	14	TGTGCCACCAGCTCCAGCAGGGTTTCCTACGAGCAGTACTTC	CATSSSRVSYEQYF
TRBV30	-	TRBJ1-5	-	13	TGTGCCTGGAGTAAGGAGGGGGGTCAGCCCCAGCATTTT	CAWSKEGGQPQHF
TRBV6-1	-	TRBJ2-7	-	14	TGTGCCAGCAGGGCCATGGTTGGTGAGGGCGAGCAGTACTTC	CASRAMVGEGEQYF
TRBV12-5	-	TRBJ2-7	-	11	TGTGCTAGTGGAACAGGGTACGAGCAGTACTTC	CASGTGYEQYF
TRBV27	-	TRBJ2-6	once	15	TGTGCCAGCAGTTTATCGGGGGCTGGGGCCAACGTCCTGACTTTC	CASSLSGAGANVLTF
TRBV6-6	-	TRBJ2-2	-	13	TGTGCCAGCAGTGCCCGCGGCACCGGGGAGCTGTTTTTT	CASSARGTGELFF
TRBV5-1	-	TRBJ1-1	-	13	TGCGCCAGCAGCTTGGACGGCCAGGGCGGAGCTTTCTTT	CASSLDGQGGAFF